A selection of T cell receptor beta chains follows, all from one sample in a study of blood T cell repertoires in COVID-19. The data were produced by immunoSEQ multiplex PCR, yet TCRdb's version contains in-frame clones alone and is incomplete. The table has approximately 100,000 clones, about 89% seen once. The sequenced sample was peripheral blood. The source is a man aged 50-60 years with acute or convalescent COVID-19. CDR3s leave out the opening cysteine and the closing phenylalanine or tryptophan. Fields, in order: CDR3 protein, D gene, J gene, V gene. The D gene is left open where the match is weak.

ASSYDPRGSEQY	-	TRBJ2-7	TRBV6-5
ASKGFGGNVYNEQF	-	TRBJ2-1	TRBV27
ASSGGTGREKLF	TRBD1	TRBJ1-4	TRBV5-1
ATSARWNEQY	-	TRBJ2-7	TRBV6-5
ASSWTSGSEQF	TRBD2	TRBJ2-1	TRBV12-3/TRBV12-4
ASSLGGSRELF	TRBD1	TRBJ2-2	TRBV6-6
ASRLTGLQETQY	TRBD1	TRBJ2-5	TRBV28
ASSQDYYYEQY	-	TRBJ2-7	TRBV14
ASSYRGVSTGELF	TRBD2	TRBJ2-2	TRBV6-5
ASSMVGGNEQF	TRBD2	TRBJ2-1	TRBV19
ASSLPDSRNQPQH	-	TRBJ1-5	TRBV6-2/TRBV6-3
ASSIPSFAGGPNEQF	TRBD2	TRBJ2-1	TRBV7-9
ASSARWTEAF	-	TRBJ1-1	TRBV14
ASSSRGFYEQY	-	TRBJ2-7	TRBV13
ASSFGLSYEQY	-	TRBJ2-7	TRBV7-2
ASSLTPGLANNEQF	TRBD2	TRBJ2-1	TRBV7-8
ASSHPGVLSTEAF	-	TRBJ1-1	TRBV3-1/TRBV3-2
ASSQDRGSGYT	-	TRBJ1-2	TRBV5-1
ASSMGQGQPQH	TRBD1	TRBJ1-5	TRBV19
ASTNSYEQY	-	TRBJ2-7	TRBV3-1/TRBV3-2
ASSSMAGGLTYNEQF	-	TRBJ2-1	TRBV5-1
ASSQALQGFDTQY	-	TRBJ2-3	TRBV14
ASSRIGGTGELF	-	TRBJ2-2	TRBV19